The source of this TCR beta chain is a study of blood T cell repertoires in COVID-19. Whole-study context: The analysed material was cDNA or gDNA that came from T cells, B-cell-depleted T cells, or PBMCs.

Between the trimmed V and J ends, which lost 5 bases and 8 bases, there was a span of 13 bases. This CDR3 contains 14 residues. CDR1 and CDR2 (germline): SGHAT, FQNNGV. Adults between about 18 and 95 years of age took part from some 25 US areas. Clinical history reported by participants formed the basis on which cohorts were assigned. Cohort 3 recovery required two negative PCRs, clearance, or symptom resolution. Some clones are missing from TCRdb's copy, which holds only in-frame ones; the method was immunoSEQ multiplex PCR. The sample has about 300,000 clones, 70% to 90% seen once. This sequence joins TRBV11-2 and TRBJ1-6, with D perhaps TRBD1 (5 bases). The clonotype comes from a woman aged 30 to 39 who had recovered from COVID-19. The specimen was PBMCs or T cells enriched from blood (not recorded which). The CDR3 DNA reads as TGTGCCAGCAGCAAAGAGATAGGGGATTCACCCCTCCACTTT. Translating it yields CASSKEIGDSPLHF.